This entry describes one TCR beta chain. Its antigen is still unknown. The ends lost 5 bases at V and 7 bases at J; junction bases unmatched: 12. The CDR3 has 16 amino acids. In germline, CDR1 is SQVTM, CDR2 ANQGSEA. The source of the sample is a study of Ad26.COV2.S vaccination and SARS-CoV-2 variants. Across the study: In the COV1001 trial, the donor was in the Ad26.COV2.S arm. General study results and limits: TCR breadth and depth estimates may have understated total T cell responses. Similar non-spike TCR breadth was observed in recipients of vaccine and of placebo.

Sequencing used immunoSEQ multiplex PCR; TCRdb keeps in-frame clones, though not all of them. The repertoire holds 350,000 to 550,000 clones, roughly 89% seen once, with 2.5% to 3% in the top ten. Stated treatment: some 19 received Ad26.COV2.S at low or high dose, single or two shots; several received placebo; per-sample allocation not given. Sampling was done on day 63 after the first vaccine or placebo injection. Ad26.COV2.S expressed prefusion-stabilized spike from the original Wuhan strain. The chain has TRBV29-1 and TRBJ1-6, with TRBD1 matching over 9 bases. The clonotype comes from a person aged 18-65 years who received the Ad26.COV2.S COVID-19 vaccine or a placebo. The sequencing used peripheral blood, collected in a trial of Ad26.COV2.S vaccine versus placebo. The CDR3 bases are TGCAGCGTTCTTACGACAGGGGGGAACTCCAATTCACCCCTCCACTTT. This translates into CSVLTTGGNSNSPLHF. Full variable domain (remainder filled in from reference TRBV29-1 and TRBJ1-6): SAVISQKPSRDICQRGTSLTIQCQVDSQVTMMFWYRQQPGQSLTLIATANQGSEATYESGFVIDKFPISRPNLTFSTLTVSNMSPEDSSIYLCSVLTTGGNSNSPLHFGNGTRLTVT.